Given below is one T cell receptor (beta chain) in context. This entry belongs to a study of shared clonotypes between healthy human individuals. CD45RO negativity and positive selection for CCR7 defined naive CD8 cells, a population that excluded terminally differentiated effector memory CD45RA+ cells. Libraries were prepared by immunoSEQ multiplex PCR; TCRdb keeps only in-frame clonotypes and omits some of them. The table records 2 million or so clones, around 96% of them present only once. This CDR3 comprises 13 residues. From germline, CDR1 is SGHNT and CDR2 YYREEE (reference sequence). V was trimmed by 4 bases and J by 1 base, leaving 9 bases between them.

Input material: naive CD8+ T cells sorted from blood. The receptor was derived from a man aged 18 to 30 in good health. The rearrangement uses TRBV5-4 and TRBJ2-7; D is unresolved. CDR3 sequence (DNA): TGTGCCAGCAGCACTTCTGGATCCTACGAGCAGTACTTC. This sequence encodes CASSTSGSYEQYF. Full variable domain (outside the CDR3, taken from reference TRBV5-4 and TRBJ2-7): ETGVTQSPTHLIKTRGQQVTLRCSSQSGHNTVSWYQQALGQGPQFIFQYYREEENGRGNFPPRFSGLQFPNYSSELNVNALELDDSALYLCASSTSGSYEQYFGPGTRLTVT.